Included here is one T cell receptor beta chain sequence, with context. The sample belongs to a study of blood T cell repertoires in COVID-19. Study-level background: Sample material is recorded as cDNA or gDNA derived from T cells, B-cell-depleted T cells, or PBMCs.

In the authors' methods: Reference gene primers were amplified, and this amplification served to estimate nucleated cell counts. Profiling relied on immunoSEQ multiplex PCR, and the TCRdb table lists in-frame clones only, not all of them. Clone size and the V and J calls come from that table; the DNA yielded D and trimming. The table includes fewer than 60,000 clones, roughly 80% detected once. The clonotype originates from a human donor in a cohort sampled during active COVID-19. Sequenced input: peripheral blood.

CDR3 loop: CASSTQTGTRHQPQHF. The CDR3 DNA reads as TGTGCCAGTAGTACCCAGACAGGGACCCGTCATCAGCCCCAGCATTTT. The chain links TRBV19 to TRBJ1-5; 7 bases line up with TRBD1. The CDR3 spans 16 residues. The V segment lost 4 bases and the J segment 5 bases; nucleotides outside the gene matches: 11. The germline gives CDR1 LNHDA, CDR2 SQIVND (reference sequence).